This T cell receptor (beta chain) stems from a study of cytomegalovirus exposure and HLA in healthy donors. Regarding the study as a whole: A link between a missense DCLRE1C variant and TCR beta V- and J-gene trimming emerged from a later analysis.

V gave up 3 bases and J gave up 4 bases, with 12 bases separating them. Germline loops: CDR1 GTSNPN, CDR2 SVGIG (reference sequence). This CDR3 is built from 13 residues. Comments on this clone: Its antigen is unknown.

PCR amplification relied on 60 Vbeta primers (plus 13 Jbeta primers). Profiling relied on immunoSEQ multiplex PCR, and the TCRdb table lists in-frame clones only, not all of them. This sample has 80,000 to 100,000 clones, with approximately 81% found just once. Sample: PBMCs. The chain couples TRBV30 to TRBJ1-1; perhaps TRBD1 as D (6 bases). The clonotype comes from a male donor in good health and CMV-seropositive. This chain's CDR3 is CAWSFRDTTEAFF. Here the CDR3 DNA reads TGTGCCTGGAGCTTCCGGGACACCACTGAAGCTTTCTTT. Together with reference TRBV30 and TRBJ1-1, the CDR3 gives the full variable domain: SQTIHQWPATLVQPVGSPLSLECTVEGTSNPNLYWYRQAAGRGLQLLFYSVGIGQISSEVPQNLSASRPQDRQFILSSKKLLLSDSGFYLCAWSFRDTTEAFFGQGTRLTVV.